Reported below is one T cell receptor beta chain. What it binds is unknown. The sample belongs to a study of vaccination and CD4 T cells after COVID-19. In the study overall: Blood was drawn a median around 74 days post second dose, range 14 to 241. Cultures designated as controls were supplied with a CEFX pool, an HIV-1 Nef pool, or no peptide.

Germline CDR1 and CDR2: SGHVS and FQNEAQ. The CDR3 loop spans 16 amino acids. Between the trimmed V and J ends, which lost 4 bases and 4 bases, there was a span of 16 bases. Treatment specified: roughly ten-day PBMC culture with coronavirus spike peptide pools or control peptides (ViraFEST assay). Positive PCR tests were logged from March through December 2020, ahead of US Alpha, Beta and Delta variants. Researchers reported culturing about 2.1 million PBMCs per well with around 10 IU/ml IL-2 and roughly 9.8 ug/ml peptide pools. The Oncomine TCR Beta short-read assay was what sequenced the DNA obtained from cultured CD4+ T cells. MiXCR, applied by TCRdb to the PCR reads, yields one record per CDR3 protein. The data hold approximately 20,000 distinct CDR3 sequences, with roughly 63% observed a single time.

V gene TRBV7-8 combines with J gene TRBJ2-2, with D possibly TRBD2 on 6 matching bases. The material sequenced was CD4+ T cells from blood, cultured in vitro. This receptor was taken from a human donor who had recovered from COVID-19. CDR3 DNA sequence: TGTGCCAGCAGCTCACCATTCGACGGGGGCACCGGGGAGCTGTTTTTT. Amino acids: CASSSPFDGGTGELFF.